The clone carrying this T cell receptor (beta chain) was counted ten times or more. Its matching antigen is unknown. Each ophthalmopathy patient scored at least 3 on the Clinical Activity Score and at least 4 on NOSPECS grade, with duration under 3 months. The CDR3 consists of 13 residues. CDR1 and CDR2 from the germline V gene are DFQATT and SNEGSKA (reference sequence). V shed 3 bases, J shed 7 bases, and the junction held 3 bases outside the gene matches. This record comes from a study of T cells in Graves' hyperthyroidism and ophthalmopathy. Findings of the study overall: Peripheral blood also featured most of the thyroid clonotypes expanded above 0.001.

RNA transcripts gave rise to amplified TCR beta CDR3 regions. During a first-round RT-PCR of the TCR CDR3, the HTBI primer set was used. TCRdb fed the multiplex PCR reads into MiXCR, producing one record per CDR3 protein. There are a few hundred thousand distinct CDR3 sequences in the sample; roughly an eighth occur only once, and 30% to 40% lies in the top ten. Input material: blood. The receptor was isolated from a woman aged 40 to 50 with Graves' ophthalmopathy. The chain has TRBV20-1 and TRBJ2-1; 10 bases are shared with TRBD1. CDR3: CSASRDRGNEQFF. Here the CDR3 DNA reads TGCAGTGCTAGCCGGGACAGGGGAAATGAGCAGTTCTTC.